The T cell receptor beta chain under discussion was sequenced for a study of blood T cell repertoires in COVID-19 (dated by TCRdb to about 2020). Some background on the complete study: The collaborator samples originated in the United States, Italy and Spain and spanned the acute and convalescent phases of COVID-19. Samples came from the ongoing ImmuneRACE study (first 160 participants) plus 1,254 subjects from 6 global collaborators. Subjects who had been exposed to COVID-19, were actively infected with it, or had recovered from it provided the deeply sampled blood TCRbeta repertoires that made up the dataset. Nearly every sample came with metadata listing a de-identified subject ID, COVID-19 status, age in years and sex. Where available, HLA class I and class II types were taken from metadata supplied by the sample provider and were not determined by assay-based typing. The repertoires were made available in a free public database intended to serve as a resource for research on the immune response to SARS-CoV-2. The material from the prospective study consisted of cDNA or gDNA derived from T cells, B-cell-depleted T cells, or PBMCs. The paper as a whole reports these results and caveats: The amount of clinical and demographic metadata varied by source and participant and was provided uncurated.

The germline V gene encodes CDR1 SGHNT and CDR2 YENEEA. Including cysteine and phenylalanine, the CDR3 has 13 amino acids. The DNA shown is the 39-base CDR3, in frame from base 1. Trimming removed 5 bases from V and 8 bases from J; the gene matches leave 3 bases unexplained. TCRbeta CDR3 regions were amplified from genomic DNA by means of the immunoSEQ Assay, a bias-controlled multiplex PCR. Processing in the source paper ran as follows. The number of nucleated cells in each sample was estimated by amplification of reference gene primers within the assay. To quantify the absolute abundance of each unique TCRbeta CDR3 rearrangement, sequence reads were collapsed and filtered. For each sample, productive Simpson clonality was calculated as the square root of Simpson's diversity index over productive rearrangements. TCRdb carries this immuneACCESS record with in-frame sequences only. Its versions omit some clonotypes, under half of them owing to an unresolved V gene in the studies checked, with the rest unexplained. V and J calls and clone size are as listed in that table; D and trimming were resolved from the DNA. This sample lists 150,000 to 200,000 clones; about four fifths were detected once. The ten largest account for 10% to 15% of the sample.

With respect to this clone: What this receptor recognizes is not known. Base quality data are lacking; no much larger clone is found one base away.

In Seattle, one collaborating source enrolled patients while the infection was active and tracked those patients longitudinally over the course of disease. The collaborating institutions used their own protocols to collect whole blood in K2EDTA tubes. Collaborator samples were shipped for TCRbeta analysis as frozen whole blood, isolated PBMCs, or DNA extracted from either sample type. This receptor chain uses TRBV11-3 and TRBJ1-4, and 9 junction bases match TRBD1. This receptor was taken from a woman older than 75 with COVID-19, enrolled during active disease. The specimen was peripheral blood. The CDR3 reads CASSPDRGEKLFF. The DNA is TGTGCCAGCAGCCCCGACAGGGGGGAAAAACTGTTTTTT.